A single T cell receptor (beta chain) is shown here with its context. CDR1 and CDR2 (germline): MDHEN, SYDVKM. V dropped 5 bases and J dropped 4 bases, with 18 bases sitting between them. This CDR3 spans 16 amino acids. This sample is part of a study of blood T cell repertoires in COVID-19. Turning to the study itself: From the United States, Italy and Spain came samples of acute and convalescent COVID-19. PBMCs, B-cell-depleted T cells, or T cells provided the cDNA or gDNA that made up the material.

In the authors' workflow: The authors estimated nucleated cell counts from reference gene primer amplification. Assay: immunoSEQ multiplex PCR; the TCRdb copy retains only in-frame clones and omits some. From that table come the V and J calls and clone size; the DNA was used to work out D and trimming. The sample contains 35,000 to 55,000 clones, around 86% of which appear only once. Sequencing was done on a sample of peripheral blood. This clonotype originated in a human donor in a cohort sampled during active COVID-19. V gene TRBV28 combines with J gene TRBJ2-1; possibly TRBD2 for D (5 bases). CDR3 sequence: CASSKWAGKWYNEQFF. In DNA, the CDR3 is TGTGCCAGCAGTAAATGGGCCGGGAAATGGTACAATGAGCAGTTCTTC. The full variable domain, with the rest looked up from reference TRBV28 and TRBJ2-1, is DVKVTQSSRYLVKRTGEKVFLECVQDMDHENMFWYRQDPGLGLRLIYFSYDVKMKEKGDIPEGYSVSREKKERFSLILESASTNQTSMYLCASSKWAGKWYNEQFFGPGTRLTVL.